These 7 T cell receptor beta chains came from one sample sequenced in a study of blood T cell repertoires in COVID-19. Profiling relied on immunoSEQ multiplex PCR, and the TCRdb table lists in-frame clones only, not all of them. This table holds approximately 300,000 clones, roughly 82% found once. What was sequenced was peripheral blood. The receptors were sampled from a woman between 45 and 60 years old with acute or convalescent COVID-19.

The sample holds a few counts of this clone. The rearrangement joins TRBV29-1 to TRBJ1-2; 7 bases map to TRBD1. CDR1 SQVTM and CDR2 ANQGSEA come from the germline V gene. The J segment lost 4 bases and the V segment lost 4 bases, leaving 12 bases of the junction unmatched. The CDR3 covers 15 residues. CDR3 in DNA: TGCAGCGTTGCGGGGACAGAGTTTTCTCTCTATGGCTACACCTTC. Protein: CSVAGTEFSLYGYTF.

The chain links TRBV9 to TRBJ2-1, with TRBD2 matching over 8 bases. V dropped 3 bases and J dropped 4; count of bases not matched to a gene: 3. This CDR3 is 14 amino acids long. Germline lookup yields CDR1 SGDLS and CDR2 YYNGEE. The CDR3 sequence is CASSASSGYNEQFF. The DNA for the CDR3 is TGTGCCAGCAGCGCCTCTAGCGGGTACAATGAGCAGTTCTTC.

CDR3 sequence reads: CASSRIQGRDSGNTIYF. The CDR3 DNA sequence: TGTGCCAGCAGCCGTATCCAGGGGAGGGACTCTGGAAACACCATATATTTT. This chain links TRBV3-1 (or the pseudogene TRBV3-2) with TRBJ1-3, with D possibly matching TRBD1 (6 bases). CDR3 size: 17 residues. V was clipped by 4 bases and J by 0 bases, with 16 bases between them. Germline V gene sequence: CDR1 LGHDT, CDR2 YNNKEL (reference sequence).

V usage is TRBV11-3 and J usage is TRBJ2-7; 8 bases agree with TRBD1. The trim removed 1 base at V and 3 bases at J, leaving 8 bases unmatched. Germline lookup yields CDR1 SGHNT and CDR2 YENEEA. The CDR3 covers 16 residues. The CDR3 DNA follows: TGTGCCAGCAGCTTAGGAACCGGACAGGGTCTCTACGAGCAGTACTTC. It yields the protein CASSLGTGQGLYEQYF.

The CDR3, as DNA: TGTGCCAGCAGCAGGGACTTAGCCAATCAGCCCCAGCATTTT. Residues: CASSRDLANQPQHF. The J gene is TRBJ1-5, the V gene TRBV7-2; D might be TRBD1 (5 bases). This CDR3 region has 14 residues. Trimming shortened V by 5 bases and J by 3 bases, and 11 bases separated the two germline ends. CDR1 is SGHTA, CDR2 FQGNSA, per germline.

This clone appeared once. This rearrangement joins TRBV7-2 to TRBJ1-3, with D hard to call. This CDR3 has 15 residues. CDR1 and CDR2 from the germline V gene are SGHTA and FQGNSA. Trimming shortened V by 1 base and J by 2 bases, and 9 bases separated the two germline ends. CDR3 amino acids: CASSLVSGAGNTIYF. CDR3 nucleotides: TGTGCCAGCAGCTTAGTTTCGGGTGCTGGAAACACCATATATTTT.

The V and J genes are TRBV24-1 and TRBJ2-7; 9 bases align to TRBD1. Germline CDR1 and CDR2: KGHDR and SFDVKD. The CDR3 length is 14 residues. The J segment lost 3 bases and the V segment lost 9 bases, leaving 8 bases of the junction unmatched. In DNA, the CDR3 is TGTGCCACCTCCGGACAGGGGAATCTCTACGAGCAGTACTTC. Residues: CATSGQGNLYEQYF.